Below are 8 T cell receptor beta chains sequenced from a single sample in a study of blood T cells in healthy people across ages. Primed by a sample-barcoded 5' primer and a J-beta primer mix, a second PCR proceeded for about 7 to 11 cycles. MiXCR, applied by TCRdb to the 5' RACE reads, yields one record per CDR3 protein. This table has fewer than 2,000,000 distinct CDR3 sequences, about two fifths appearing once. What was sequenced was blood. These receptors were obtained from a human donor in good health.

This chain connects TRBV20-1 to TRBJ2-1; no firm D call. This CDR3 has 13 amino acids. The germline V gene encodes CDR1 DFQATT and CDR2 SNEGSKA (reference sequence). Trimming removed 6 bases at V and 7 bases at J, with 16 bases between. The CDR3: CSARPGPRNEQFF. For the CDR3, the DNA is TGCAGTGCCCGACCCGGGCCTCGGAATGAGCAGTTCTTC.

This clonotype has just a few counts. The chain has TRBV7-9 and TRBJ1-5; D is unresolved. This CDR3 spans 17 amino acids. Deletions cut 1 base from V and 6 bases from J, with 19 bases between. The germline V gene encodes CDR1 SEHNR and CDR2 FQNEAQ (reference sequence). The CDR3 spells CASSLGYGQNYGQPQHF. The CDR3 nucleotides are TGTGCCAGCAGCTTAGGGTACGGGCAAAATTACGGTCAGCCCCAGCATTTT. The whole variable domain, filled in from reference TRBV7-9 and TRBJ1-5, reads DTGVSQNPRHKITKRGQNVTFRCDPISEHNRLYWYRQTLGQGPEFLTYFQNEAQLEKSRLLSDRFSAERPKGSFSTLEIQRTEQGDSAMYLCASSLGYGQNYGQPQHFGDGTRLSIL.

V and J are TRBV6-6 and TRBJ1-1; maybe TRBD1 (6 bases). V lost 6 bases, J lost 1 base, and 12 bases lay in between. CDR3 length equals 14 residues. Germline CDR1 reads MNHNY; CDR2 reads SVGAGI (reference sequence). The CDR3 bases are TGTGCCAGCAGGTCTGGGGGCGGGAACACTGAAGCTTTCTTT. The encoded protein is CASRSGGGNTEAFF.

The chain recombines TRBV15 with TRBJ2-3, with D possibly being TRBD2 (7 bases). The length of the CDR3 is 16 residues. Germline V CDR1 and CDR2: LNHNV, YYDKDF (reference sequence). Trimming shortened V by 5 bases and J by 3 bases, and 18 bases separated the two germline ends. CDR3 nucleotides: TGTGCCACCAGCCCAAACTGGGGAGGGGGGACAGATACGCAGTATTTT. Its translation: CATSPNWGGGTDTQYF.

CDR3 in amino acids: CSVEQGAGQPQHF. CDR3 nucleotide sequence: TGCAGCGTTGAGCAGGGGGCCGGACAGCCCCAGCATTTT. This rearrangement joins TRBV29-1 to TRBJ1-5; 8 positions match TRBD1. Germline-derived CDR1 and CDR2 are SQVTM and ANQGSEA. Trimming took 3 bases from V and 7 from J; bases not matched to a gene: 5. This CDR3 comprises 13 residues.

In regard to this clonotype: A read error is possible here, since a much larger clone lies one base away. The chain links TRBV7-2 to TRBJ2-5; D might be TRBD1 (6 bases). The germline CDR1 and CDR2 sequences are SGHTA and FQGNSA. The CDR3 totals 14 residues. The CDR3 is CASGFSTGRETQYF. Written as DNA, the CDR3 is TGTGCCAGCGGCTTTTCTACAGGGCGAGAGACCCAGTACTTC.

The chain uses TRBV6-6 and TRBJ2-1; 9 bases are shared with TRBD1. V trimming: 4 bases; J trimming: 8 bases; junction bases outside the gene matches: 15. This CDR3 comprises 17 residues. The germline V gene encodes CDR1 MNHNY and CDR2 SVGAGI (reference sequence). The CDR3 is CASSSLGRDRVFDEQFF. The CDR3, as DNA: TGTGCCAGCAGTTCCCTAGGCCGGGACAGGGTTTTCGATGAGCAGTTCTTC.

CDR3 sequence reads: CASRGTGPPGANVLTF. CDR3 in DNA: TGTGCCAGCCGTGGGACAGGACCTCCTGGGGCCAACGTCCTGACTTTC. V is TRBV6-4 and J is TRBJ2-6, with 8 bases lining up with TRBD1. The trim removed 8 bases at V and 2 bases at J, leaving 8 bases unmatched. The CDR3 is 16 amino acids. Germline V lookup: CDR1 MRHNA, CDR2 SNTAGT.